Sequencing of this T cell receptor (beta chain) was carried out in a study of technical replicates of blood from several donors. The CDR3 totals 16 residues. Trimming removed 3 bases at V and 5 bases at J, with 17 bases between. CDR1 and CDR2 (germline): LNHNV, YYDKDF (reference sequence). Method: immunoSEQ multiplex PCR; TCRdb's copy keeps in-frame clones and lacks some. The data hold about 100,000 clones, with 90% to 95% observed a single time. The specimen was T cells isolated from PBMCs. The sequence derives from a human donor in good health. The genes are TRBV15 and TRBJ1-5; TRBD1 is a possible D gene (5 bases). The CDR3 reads CATSRGTQLIDQPQHF. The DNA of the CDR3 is TGTGCCACCAGCAGGGGGACTCAGTTAATCGATCAGCCCCAGCATTTT.